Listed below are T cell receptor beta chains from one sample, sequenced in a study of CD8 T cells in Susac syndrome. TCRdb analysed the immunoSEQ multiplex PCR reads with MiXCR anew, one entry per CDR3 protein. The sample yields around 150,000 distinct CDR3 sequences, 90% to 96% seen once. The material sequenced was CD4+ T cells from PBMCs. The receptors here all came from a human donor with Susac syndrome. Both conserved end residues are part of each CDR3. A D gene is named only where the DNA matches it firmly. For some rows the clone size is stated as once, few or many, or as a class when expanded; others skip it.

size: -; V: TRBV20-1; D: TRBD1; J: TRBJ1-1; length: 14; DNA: TGCAGTGCTAGAGAGACAGGGACGGACACTGAAGCTTTCTTT; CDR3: CSARETGTDTEAFF
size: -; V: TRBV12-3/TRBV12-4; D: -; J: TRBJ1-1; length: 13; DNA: TGTGCCAGCAGTATTCATTCCGGGACTTCGGCTTTCTTT; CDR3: CASSIHSGTSAFF
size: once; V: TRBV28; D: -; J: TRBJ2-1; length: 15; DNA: TGTGCCAGCAGTTTTACTCTAGGAGGGCGGAATGAGCAGTTCTTC; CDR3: CASSFTLGGRNEQFF
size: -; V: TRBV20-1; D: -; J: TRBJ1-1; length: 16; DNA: TGCAGTGCTAGACCGCCGAGAGGGTTTTTGGCCACTGAAGCTTTCTTT; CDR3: CSARPPRGFLATEAFF
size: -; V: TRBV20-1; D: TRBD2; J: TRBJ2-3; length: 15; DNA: TGCAGTGCTAGGGCCGGGACTAGCGGCACAGATACGCAGTATTTT; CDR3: CSARAGTSGTDTQYF
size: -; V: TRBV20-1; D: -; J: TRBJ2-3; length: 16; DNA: TGCAGTGCTAGAGAGTTGGCGGAGGCCGGTACAGATACGCAGTATTTT; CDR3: CSARELAEAGTDTQYF
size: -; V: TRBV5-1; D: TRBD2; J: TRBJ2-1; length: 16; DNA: TGCGCCAGCAGGGCAATAGCGGGAGTCTCCTACAATGAGCAGTTCTTC; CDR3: CASRAIAGVSYNEQFF
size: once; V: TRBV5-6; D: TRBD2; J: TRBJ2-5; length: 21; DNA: TGTGCCAGCAGCTTGGCCGGGGACTTCCTTGCCGGGAGGGCCTGGCAAGAGACCCAGTACTTC; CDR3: CASSLAGDFLAGRAWQETQYF
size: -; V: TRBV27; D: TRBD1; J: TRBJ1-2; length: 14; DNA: TGTGCCAGCAGTGAGGGGGACAGGGCCTATGGCTACACCTTC; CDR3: CASSEGDRAYGYTF
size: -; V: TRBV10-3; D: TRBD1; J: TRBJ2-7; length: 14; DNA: TGTGCCATCAGTGGACAGGGCTCCCACTACGAGCAGTACTTC; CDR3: CAISGQGSHYEQYF
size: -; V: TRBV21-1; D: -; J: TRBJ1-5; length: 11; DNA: TGTGCCAGCAGTTCTACCGGGACCCAGCATTTT; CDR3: CASSSTGTQHF
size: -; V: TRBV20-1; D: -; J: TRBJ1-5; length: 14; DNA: TGCAGTGCTAGAGATATCGGGGGGCCCGGGCCCCAGCATTTT; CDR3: CSARDIGGPGPQHF
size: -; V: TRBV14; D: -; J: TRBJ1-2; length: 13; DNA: TGTGCCAGCAGCCATGGCAGCGCCTATGGCTACACCTTC; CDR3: CASSHGSAYGYTF
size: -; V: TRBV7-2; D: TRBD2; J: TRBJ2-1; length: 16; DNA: TGTGCCAGCAGCTTAGCTGGTAGCGGGAGCTACAATGAGCAGTTCTTC; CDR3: CASSLAGSGSYNEQFF
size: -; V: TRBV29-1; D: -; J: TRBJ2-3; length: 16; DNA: TGCAGCGTTGAACCCGGGACGCAGATAGGCACAGATACGCAGTATTTT; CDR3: CSVEPGTQIGTDTQYF
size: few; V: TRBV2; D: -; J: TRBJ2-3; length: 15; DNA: TGTGCCAGCAGGCCCGACCGAAACGTTCCAGATACGCAGTATTTT; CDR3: CASRPDRNVPDTQYF
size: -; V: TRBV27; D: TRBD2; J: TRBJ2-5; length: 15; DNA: TGTGCCAGCAGTTCGGGACTAGCGGACCAAGAGACCCAGTACTTC; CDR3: CASSSGLADQETQYF
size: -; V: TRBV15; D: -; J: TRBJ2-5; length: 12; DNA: TGTGCCACCAGCAGAACCGGGGAGACCCAGTACTTC; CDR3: CATSRTGETQYF
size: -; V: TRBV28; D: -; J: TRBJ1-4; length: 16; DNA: TGTGCCAGCAGTTTATGGGCGCAGGGAGGAAATGAAAAACTGTTTTTT; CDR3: CASSLWAQGGNEKLFF
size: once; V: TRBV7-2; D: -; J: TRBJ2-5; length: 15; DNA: TGTGCCAGCAGCTCCGACAGTCCCCCTCGAGGGACCCAGTACTTC; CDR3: CASSSDSPPRGTQYF
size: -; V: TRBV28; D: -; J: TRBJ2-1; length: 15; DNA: TGTGCCAGCAGTTTAGCGGGTCGCCTCTACAATGAGCAGTTCTTC; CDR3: CASSLAGRLYNEQFF
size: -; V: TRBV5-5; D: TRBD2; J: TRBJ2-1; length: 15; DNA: TGTGCCAGCAGCCCCCTAGCGGGAGGGCCAAATGAGCAGTTCTTC; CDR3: CASSPLAGGPNEQFF
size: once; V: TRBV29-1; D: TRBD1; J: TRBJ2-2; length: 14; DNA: TGCAGCGGTGCACCAGGGGGCAACACCGGGGAGCTGTTTTTT; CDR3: CSGAPGGNTGELFF
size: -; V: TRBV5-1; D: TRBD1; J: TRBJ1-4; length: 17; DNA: TGCGCCAGCAGCTGGATAGACGGGACAGGGAGTAATGAAAAACTGTTTTTT; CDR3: CASSWIDGTGSNEKLFF
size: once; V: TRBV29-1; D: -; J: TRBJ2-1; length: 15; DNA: TGCAGCGTTGAAGACCGCCAGGGAGTAAAAAATGAGCAGTTCTTC; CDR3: CSVEDRQGVKNEQFF
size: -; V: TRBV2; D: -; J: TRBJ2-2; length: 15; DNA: TGTGCCAGCAGCCTTCCCCTCGGAAACACCGGGGAGCTGTTTTTT; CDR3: CASSLPLGNTGELFF
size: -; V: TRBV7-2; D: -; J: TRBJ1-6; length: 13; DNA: TGTGCCAGCAGCTTTTCAGGGCCTTCACCCCTCCACTTT; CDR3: CASSFSGPSPLHF
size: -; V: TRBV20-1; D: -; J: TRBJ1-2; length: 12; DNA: TGCAGTGCCCCCCGAGGGAACTATGGCTACACCTTC; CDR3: CSAPRGNYGYTF
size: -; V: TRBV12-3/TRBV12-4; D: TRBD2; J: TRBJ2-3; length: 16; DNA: TGTGCCAGCAGTCCCAACAGAGGGACTAACACAGATACGCAGTATTTT; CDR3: CASSPNRGTNTDTQYF
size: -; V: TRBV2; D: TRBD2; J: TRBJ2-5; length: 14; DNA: TGTGCCAGCAGAGTAGCGGGGGGTTCGAAGACCCAGTACTTC; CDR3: CASRVAGGSKTQYF
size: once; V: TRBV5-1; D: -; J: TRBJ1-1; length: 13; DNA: TGCGCCAGCAGCTTGATAGGGGATCCTGAAGCTTTCTTT; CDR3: CASSLIGDPEAFF
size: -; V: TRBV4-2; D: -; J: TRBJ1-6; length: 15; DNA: TGTGCCAGCAGCCAAGTCGGTACAGGGAATTCACCCCTCCACTTT; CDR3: CASSQVGTGNSPLHF
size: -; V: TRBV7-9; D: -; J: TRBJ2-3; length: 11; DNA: TGTGCCAGCAGCAACCTGGATACGCAGTATTTT; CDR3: CASSNLDTQYF
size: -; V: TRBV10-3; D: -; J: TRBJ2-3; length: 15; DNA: TGTGCCATCAGTGAGCTCGGAACAGCCACAGATACGCAGTATTTT; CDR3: CAISELGTATDTQYF
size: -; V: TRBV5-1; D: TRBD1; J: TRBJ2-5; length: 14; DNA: TGCGCCAGCAGAGACAGGGGGCTTCAAGAGACCCAGTACTTC; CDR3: CASRDRGLQETQYF
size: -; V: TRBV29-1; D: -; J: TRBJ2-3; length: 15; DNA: TGCAGCGTTGGGGTGTCTACTCGATTCGGCGATACGCAGTATTTT; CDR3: CSVGVSTRFGDTQYF
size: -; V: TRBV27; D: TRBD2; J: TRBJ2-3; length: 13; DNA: TGTGCCAGCAGCTACCTAGCGGCAGATACGCAGTATTTT; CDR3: CASSYLAADTQYF
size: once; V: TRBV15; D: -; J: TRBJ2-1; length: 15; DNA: TGTGCCACCAGCTTTCTCCAGGGGTCCTACAATGAGCAGTTCTTC; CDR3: CATSFLQGSYNEQFF
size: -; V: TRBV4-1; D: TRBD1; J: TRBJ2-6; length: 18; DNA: TGCGCCAGCCGCCATGTTGGACAGGACTCCATGCGGGCCAACGTCCTGACTTTC; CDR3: CASRHVGQDSMRANVLTF
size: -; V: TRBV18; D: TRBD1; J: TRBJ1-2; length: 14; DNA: TGTGCCAGCTCCCCGGGGGACAGGGTCTATGGCTACACCTTC; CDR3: CASSPGDRVYGYTF
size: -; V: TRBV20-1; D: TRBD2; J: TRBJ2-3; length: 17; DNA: TGCAGTGCTATGCGAACGGGACTAGCGGGGGACCCACGTACGCAGTATTTT; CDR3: CSAMRTGLAGDPRTQYF
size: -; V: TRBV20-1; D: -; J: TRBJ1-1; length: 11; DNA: TGCAGTGCTAGGAGTGGGGGAGGAGCTTTCTTT; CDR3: CSARSGGGAFF
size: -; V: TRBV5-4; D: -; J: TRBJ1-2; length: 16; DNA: TGTGCCAGCAGCTTGGAGGGCGTGGTGAGGGGTCGGGGCTACACCTTC; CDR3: CASSLEGVVRGRGYTF
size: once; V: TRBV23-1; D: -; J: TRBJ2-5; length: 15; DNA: TGCGCCAGCAGTCAATCCCCAGGCCCCGGGGAGACCCAGTACTTC; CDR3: CASSQSPGPGETQYF
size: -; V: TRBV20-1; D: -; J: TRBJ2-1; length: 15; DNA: TGCAGTGCCCAACATCTAGCGACCTTAGGCAATGAGCAGTTCTTC; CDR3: CSAQHLATLGNEQFF
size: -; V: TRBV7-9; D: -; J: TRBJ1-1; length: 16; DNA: TGTGCCAGCAGCTCAGGAGCTGGACAAGGCAACACTGAAGCTTTCTTT; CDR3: CASSSGAGQGNTEAFF
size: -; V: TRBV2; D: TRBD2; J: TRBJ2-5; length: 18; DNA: TGTGCCAGCAGTGAAGGGACTAGCGGGAGAGGCTCCGAAGAGACCCAGTACTTC; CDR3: CASSEGTSGRGSEETQYF
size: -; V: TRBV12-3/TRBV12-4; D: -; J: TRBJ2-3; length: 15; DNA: TGTGCCAGCAGTTCCCGGGACGGAATCACAGATACGCAGTATTTT; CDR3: CASSSRDGITDTQYF
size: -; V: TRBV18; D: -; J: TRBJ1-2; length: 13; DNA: TGTGCCAGCTCATTCTCAGGGGCGATTGGCTACACCTTC; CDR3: CASSFSGAIGYTF